The 8 T cell receptor beta chains given below trace back to one sample, sequenced in a study of blood T cell repertoires in COVID-19. The assay was immunoSEQ multiplex PCR, and TCRdb's table has in-frame clones only and misses some. The sample carries 300,000 to 350,000 clones, approximately 82% recorded once. The sequenced sample consisted of peripheral blood. The source is a man aged 30-40 years with active or convalescent COVID-19.

The rearrangement links TRBV6-5 to TRBJ2-2, with 10 bases that match TRBD2. The J segment lost 3 bases and the V segment lost 7 bases, leaving 2 bases of the junction unmatched. Germline V CDR1 and CDR2: MNHEY, SVGAGI. The CDR3 runs to 14 residues. The CDR3 is CASTSGSHTGELFF. CDR3 nucleotides: TGTGCCAGCACTAGCGGGAGTCACACCGGGGAGCTGTTTTTT.

The rearrangement joins TRBV4-2 to TRBJ1-4; 8 nucleotides line up with TRBD1. V trimming: 5 bases; J trimming: 0 bases; junction bases outside the gene matches: 2. Germline CDR1 reads LGHNA; CDR2 reads YNFKEQ. The CDR3 runs 15 residues. CDR3 in DNA: TGTGCCAGCAGCGAACAGGGGGCAACTAATGAAAAACTGTTTTTT. This codes for CASSEQGATNEKLFF.

This clone was detected once. This rearrangement joins TRBV11-2 to TRBJ2-2; TRBD1 matches 9 bases. The CDR3 is 17 residues long. CDR1 and CDR2 from the germline V gene are SGHAT and FQNNGV. V was clipped by 5 bases and J by 8 bases; unmatched bases: 15. The CDR3 nucleotides read TGTGCCAGCAGCGAAAATCTTCCGGGACAGGGAGGAGGGGAGCTGTTTTTT. Protein sequence: CASSENLPGQGGGELFF.

This clone is a singleton in its sample. The genes are TRBV18 and TRBJ1-2; D remains unclear. V lost 3 bases, J lost 6 bases, and 8 bases lay in between. This CDR3 has 12 residues. Germline values: CDR1 KGHSH, CDR2 LQKENI. CDR3 nucleotides: TGTGCCAGCTCACCCGTGGGAGATGGCTACACCTTC. Its protein product is CASSPVGDGYTF.

This clone was counted a single time. The chain links TRBV15 to TRBJ2-1; 7 bases are shared with TRBD2. The CDR3 is 15 residues long. Germline V gene sequence: CDR1 LNHNV, CDR2 YYDKDF (reference sequence). The junction had 7 bases not matched to a gene; V was cut back by 5 bases and J by 3 bases. In DNA, the CDR3 is TGTGCCACCAGCGTAGATGCGGGAGACTACAATGAGCAGTTCTTC. This encodes CATSVDAGDYNEQFF.

As DNA, the CDR3 is TGTGCCTGGAGTGTACTGCGGGAGACCCAGTACTTC. Amino acids: CAWSVLRETQYF. The chain recombines TRBV30 with TRBJ2-5; no firm D call. The germline V and J ends were trimmed by 0 bases and 5 bases, with 7 bases remaining between them. The CDR3 sequence is 12 residues long. The germline gives CDR1 GTSNPN, CDR2 SVGIG (reference sequence). The full variable domain, in which reference TRBV30 and TRBJ2-5 provide the parts outside the CDR3, is SQTIHQWPATLVQPVGSPLSLECTVEGTSNPNLYWYRQAAGRGLQLLFYSVGIGQISSEVPQNLSASRPQDRQFILSSKKLLLSDSGFYLCAWSVLRETQYFGPGTRLLVL.

The rearrangement uses TRBV29-1 and TRBJ2-1, with 7 bases that match TRBD2. Trimming took 2 bases from V and 7 from J; bases not matched to a gene: 5. Germline V gives CDR1 SQVTM, CDR2 ANQGSEA. The CDR3 has 13 amino acids. CDR3 region: CSVELAVRNEQFF. The CDR3 bases are TGCAGCGTTGAACTAGCGGTGCGGAATGAGCAGTTCTTC.

V usage is TRBV24-1 and J usage is TRBJ2-1; 7 bases map to TRBD1. CDR1 and CDR2 from the germline V gene are KGHDR and SFDVKD. The trim removed 3 bases at V and 0 bases at J, leaving 10 bases unmatched. The CDR3 is made up of 18 amino acids. The CDR3 here is CATSDPGTAVSSYNEQFF. The DNA of the CDR3 is TGTGCCACCAGTGATCCCGGGACAGCGGTCTCCTCCTACAATGAGCAGTTCTTC.